The 27 T cell receptor beta chains in this list originate from one sample, sequenced in a study of blood T cell repertoires in COVID-19. The table came from immunoSEQ multiplex PCR; TCRdb's copy has only in-frame clones and leaves some out. This table has about 70,000 clones, 80% to 90% appearing once. The specimen was peripheral blood. These receptors all stem from a woman aged 80 or over with active or convalescent COVID-19.

The V gene is TRBV11-2, the J gene TRBJ2-3, with TRBD2 identical over 14 bases. Trimming cost V 6 bases and J 2 bases; bases outside gene matches: 10. Germline CDR1 is SGHAT and CDR2 is FQNNGV. The CDR3 loop spans 18 amino acids. CDR3 nucleotide sequence: TGTGCCAGCAGTCGATTCCGACTAGCGGGGGGGTCCACAGATACGCAGTATTTT. It specifies CASSRFRLAGGSTDTQYF.

The rearrangement links TRBV30 to TRBJ2-7, with TRBD1 identical over 9 bases. The J segment lost 12 bases and the V segment lost 2 bases, leaving 5 bases of the junction unmatched. This CDR3 is built from 11 residues. In germline, CDR1 is GTSNPN, CDR2 SVGIG (reference sequence). The CDR3 nucleotides read TGTGCCTGGAGTCGGGACAGGGTCACGTACTTC. It specifies CAWSRDRVTYF.

This clone was seen only once. This chain connects TRBV5-1 to TRBJ2-1; TRBD2 aligns across 7 bases. The V gene end was trimmed by 2 bases and the J gene end by 5 bases; junction bases not matched to a gene: 13. CDR3 length: 17 amino acids. Germline V gene lookup returns CDR1 SGHRS and CDR2 YFSETQ. CDR3 sequence reads: CASSLMSGGRGNNEQFF. In nucleotides, the CDR3 is TGCGCCAGCAGCTTAATGTCGGGCGGGAGAGGTAACAATGAGCAGTTCTTC.

V usage is TRBV11-1 and J usage is TRBJ2-5, with 8 positions matching TRBD2. This CDR3 region has 16 residues. The J segment lost 2 bases and the V segment lost 1 base, leaving 6 bases of the junction unmatched. The germline CDR1 and CDR2 sequences are SGHAT and FQDESV (reference sequence). The CDR3 DNA is TGTGCCAGCAGCTTAGGGTGGAGCGGGGGTCAAGAGACCCAGTACTTC. It encodes CASSLGWSGGQETQYF. The full variable domain, completed using reference TRBV11-1 and TRBJ2-5, is EAEVAQSPRYKITEKSQAVAFWCDPISGHATLYWYRQILGQGPELLVQFQDESVVDDSQLPKDRFSAERLKGVDSTLKIQPAELGDSAMYLCASSLGWSGGQETQYFGPGTRLLVL.

This clone has just one count. Written as DNA, the CDR3 is TGTGCCAGCAGTCGTACGGACAATGAGCAGTTCTTC. Protein: CASSRTDNEQFF. V usage is TRBV6-2 or TRBV6-3 and J usage is TRBJ2-1; no clear D gene. This CDR3 region has 12 residues. Trimming pared 5 bases from V and 5 bases from J, leaving 7 bases between. Germline-derived CDR1 and CDR2 are MNHEY and SVGEGT.

This sequence joins TRBV23-1 and TRBJ2-7, with 7 nucleotides matching TRBD1. TRBV23-1 qualifies as an ORF whose function is uncertain. There are 14 residues in the CDR3. V shed 3 bases and J 3 bases; nucleotides not matched to a gene: 5. CDR3 DNA: TGCGCCAGCAGTCAGCGGACAGGAGACTACGAGCAGTACTTC. This sequence encodes CASSQRTGDYEQYF.

The rearrangement uses TRBV7-2 and TRBJ1-5; 7 bases map to TRBD1. This CDR3 comprises 15 residues. Unmatched junction bases numbered 4, after V lost 2 bases and J lost 3 bases. The germline gives CDR1 SGHTA, CDR2 FQGNSA. Here the CDR3 DNA reads TGTGCCAGCAGCTTAACCACAGGGGTCAATCAGCCCCAGCATTTT. It yields the protein CASSLTTGVNQPQHF. The full variable domain, rest sourced from reference TRBV7-2 and TRBJ1-5, is GAGVSQSPSNKVTEKGKDVELRCDPISGHTALYWYRQSLGQGLEFLIYFQGNSAPDKSGLPSDRFSAERTGGSVSTLTIQRTQQEDSAVYLCASSLTTGVNQPQHFGDGTRLSIL.

The chain carries TRBV14 and TRBJ1-1; the D gene is possibly TRBD1 (6 bases). V was pared by 1 base and J by 0 bases, with 9 bases between. The CDR3 runs 15 residues. From germline, CDR1 is SGHDN and CDR2 FVKESK. The CDR3 region has the DNA TGTGCCAGCAGCCAAGTAGACAGGTTGAACACTGAAGCTTTCTTT. Its translation: CASSQVDRLNTEAFF.

The rearrangement uses TRBV10-3 and TRBJ2-5; no definite D call. Germline values: CDR1 ENHRY, CDR2 SYGVKD. This CDR3 is built from 13 residues. Trimming stripped 4 bases from V and 0 bases from J, with 6 bases between. The CDR3 DNA is TGTGCCATCAGTGTGACTGACCAAGAGACCCAGTACTTC. This gives the protein CAISVTDQETQYF.

V usage is TRBV6-6 and J usage is TRBJ2-5; TRBD1 agrees at 8 bases. Trimming cost V 6 bases and J 3 bases; bases outside gene matches: 6. This CDR3 region has 14 residues. Germline V CDR1 and CDR2: MNHNY, SVGAGI (reference sequence). The CDR3 spells CASREGQGKETQYF. Here the CDR3 DNA reads TGTGCCAGCAGGGAAGGACAGGGCAAAGAGACCCAGTACTTC.

The chain has TRBV5-4 and TRBJ2-3; 10 bases are shared with TRBD2. Germline V gene sequence: CDR1 SGHNT, CDR2 YYREEE (reference sequence). J was trimmed by 5 bases and V by 0 bases; bases with no gene match: 6. There are 16 residues in the CDR3. The CDR3 region has the DNA TGTGCCAGCAGCTTGGATCTAGCGGGAGTGGGAGATACGCAGTATTTT. Its translation is CASSLDLAGVGDTQYF.

This clone was observed a handful of times. The chain joins TRBV6-1 to TRBJ1-4; TRBD1 matches at 8 bases. In germline, CDR1 is MNHNS, CDR2 SASEGT. The CDR3 sequence is 16 residues long. The V gene end was trimmed by 4 bases and the J gene end by 3 bases; junction bases not matched to a gene: 7. The DNA of the CDR3 is TGTGCCAGCAGTGGTCGACAGGGGAGGGCTAATGAAAAACTGTTTTTT. This translates into CASSGRQGRANEKLFF.

This clone was observed a handful of times. This rearrangement joins TRBV19 to TRBJ2-7; 7 bases match TRBD2. Germline V gene data show CDR1 as LNHDA and CDR2 as SQIVND (reference sequence). Losses at the gene ends were 1 base for V and 1 base for J; bases not matched to a gene: 4. The CDR3 contains 15 residues. CDR3 DNA sequence: TGTGCCAGTAGTATAGTCAGCGGGGAATCCTACGAGCAGTACTTC. Translating it yields CASSIVSGESYEQYF.

This chain uses TRBV16 with TRBJ1-2; D ambiguous. The CDR3 is 12 amino acids. Germline assignment: CDR1 KGHSY and CDR2 FQNENV. Trimming left V 3 bases short and J 4 bases short, with 6 bases between. The CDR3 region is CASSQTPYGYTF. As DNA, the CDR3 is TGTGCCAGCAGCCAGACACCCTATGGCTACACCTTC.

The J gene is TRBJ1-5, the V gene TRBV4-3; D remains unclear. Germline CDR1 and CDR2: LGHNA and YSLEER. V was shortened by 0 bases and J by 6 bases, with 6 bases between the two germline ends. The CDR3 runs 13 residues. The CDR3 region is CASSQDFRQPQHF. The CDR3, as DNA: TGCGCCAGCAGCCAAGATTTTCGTCAGCCCCAGCATTTT.

This chain links TRBV27 with TRBJ2-3; 7 bases fit TRBD2. Germline V lookup: CDR1 MNHEY, CDR2 SMNVEV (reference sequence). Trimming cost V 4 bases and J 0 bases; bases outside gene matches: 7. This CDR3 contains 16 residues. The CDR3 nucleotides are TGTGCCAGCAGTTATCGGGGGGATGCTAGCACAGATACGCAGTATTTT. It codes for CASSYRGDASTDTQYF.

The V and J genes are TRBV9 and TRBJ1-4; 9 nucleotides match TRBD1. The CDR3 extends over 20 amino acids. Germline V gene lookup returns CDR1 SGDLS and CDR2 YYNGEE. Unmatched junction bases numbered 20, after V lost 1 base and J lost 7 bases. The CDR3 DNA sequence: TGTGCCAGCAGCGTAAAGAGAAGGGACAGGGTTGGCAAAGGGGTTGAAAAACTGTTTTTT. Translating it yields CASSVKRRDRVGKGVEKLFF.

This chain links TRBV27 with TRBJ1-3; no clear D gene. V lost 5 bases and J 0 bases, leaving 14 bases between the germline ends. Germline V CDR1 and CDR2: MNHEY, SMNVEV (reference sequence). The CDR3 is 16 amino acids. In DNA form, the CDR3 reads TGTGCCAGCAGTCTAGGACCGACTATCTCTGGAAACACCATATATTTT. This sequence encodes CASSLGPTISGNTIYF.

For the CDR3, the DNA is TGTGCCAGCAGCTTGGGAGGGTTGGCGAACACCGGGGAGCTGTTTTTT. Encoded protein: CASSLGGLANTGELFF. The chain is built from TRBV5-4 and TRBJ2-2, with a weak D call TRBD2 (5 bases). The V gene's germline CDR1 is SGHNT and CDR2 YYREEE (reference sequence). Trimming removed 0 bases from V and 0 bases from J, with 9 bases in between. The CDR3 covers 16 residues.

The rearrangement links TRBV7-2 to TRBJ2-7, with TRBD2 identical over 9 bases. Per the germline V gene, CDR1 is SGHTA and CDR2 is FQGNSA. V was pared by 5 bases and J by 5 bases, with 4 bases of the junction left unmatched. The CDR3 is 13 amino acids. The CDR3 region has the DNA TGTGCCAGCAGCCGGCTAGCGGGGAACGAGCAGTACTTC. Its protein product is CASSRLAGNEQYF.

The chain has TRBV18 and TRBJ1-4; TRBD1 might be the D (5 bases). CDR3 length: 14 amino acids. Germline V gene data show CDR1 as KGHSH and CDR2 as LQKENI. V was pared by 3 bases and J by 2 bases, with 7 bases between. The CDR3 reads CASSPGQTNEKLFF. CDR3 sequence (DNA): TGTGCCAGCTCACCGGGGCAGACTAATGAAAAACTGTTTTTT.

This chain links TRBV10-3 with TRBJ2-3; 12 nucleotides match TRBD2. This CDR3 has 16 residues. V was pared by 3 bases and J by 6 bases, with 7 bases of the junction left unmatched. The germline gives CDR1 ENHRY, CDR2 SYGVKD. The DNA of the CDR3 is TGTGCCATCAGTGATACTAGCGGGAGGCGGGGGGATACGCAGTATTTT. This translates into CAISDTSGRRGDTQYF.

This sequence joins TRBV7-8 and TRBJ2-1; D perhaps matches TRBD1 (6 bases). Germline V gives CDR1 SGHVS, CDR2 FQNEAQ. Trimming shortened V by 7 bases and J by 2 bases, and 15 bases separated the two germline ends. CDR3 size: 15 residues. In DNA, the CDR3 is TGTGCCAGCAACGCCCTTTCAGGGGCCTACAATGAGCAGTTCTTC. Its translation: CASNALSGAYNEQFF.

The chain recombines TRBV3-1 (or the pseudogene TRBV3-2) with TRBJ2-7; the match to TRBD2 covers 8 bases. Unmatched junction bases numbered 9, after V lost 5 bases and J lost 6 bases. This CDR3 has 14 residues. Germline CDR1 is LGHDT and CDR2 is YNNKEL (reference sequence). For the CDR3, the DNA is TGTGCCAGCAGCGCTACTCGGGGGGGAGGCGAGCAGTACTTC. Protein product: CASSATRGGGEQYF.

The chain combines TRBV6-5 with TRBJ2-7; D gene ambiguous. Trimming left V 6 bases short and J 2 bases short, with 8 bases between. Germline assignment: CDR1 MNHEY and CDR2 SVGAGI. The CDR3 contains 12 residues. CDR3 in DNA: TGTGCCAGCAGCGTTAATACCTACGAGCAGTACTTC. This encodes CASSVNTYEQYF.

The chain recombines TRBV10-1 with TRBJ1-1; 8 bases fit TRBD1. The junction had 7 bases not matched to a gene; V was cut back by 6 bases and J by 7 bases. Germline lookup yields CDR1 WNHNN and CDR2 SYGVQD (reference sequence). The CDR3 is 13 residues long. The CDR3 region is CASSTGGFGEAFF. Written as DNA, the CDR3 is TGCGCCAGCAGCACAGGGGGGTTTGGTGAAGCTTTCTTT.

V usage is TRBV19 and J usage is TRBJ2-1; a possible D gene is TRBD1 (6 bases). The CDR3 runs 14 residues. V was shortened by 9 bases and J by 6 bases, with 18 bases between the two germline ends. The germline gives CDR1 LNHDA, CDR2 SQIVND (reference sequence). The CDR3 protein is CARQGPTSCNEQFF. CDR3 in DNA: TGTGCCAGGCAGGGGCCGACCAGTTGCAATGAGCAGTTCTTC.